This TCR beta chain was recorded in a study of tumor-infiltrating lymphocytes in primary liver carcinoma listed by TCRdb under 2017. With respect to the entire study: About five patients with histopathologically diagnosed primary liver carcinoma underwent surgical resection in China between late 2015 and 2016. High reproducibility was observed for the technical replicate repertoires, with mean shared-clone rates about 0.89 and correlation coefficients above 0.98. Hepatocellular carcinoma (four) or combined HCC and intrahepatic cholangiocarcinoma (one) was present in the five patients, who were three men and two women aged 30 to 69 years. TCRbeta repertoire sequencing, expression microarrays and whole-exome sequencing were combined in the study across five regions of each liver tumor, with adjacent normal tissue and blood also included. Each sample produced about 3.65 to 7.5 million productive TCRbeta reads, and read depth showed no significant difference between tissue types. A total of 35 or so specimens from 5 patients went through TCRbeta repertoire sequencing, namely 25 tumor regions, 5 adjacent noncancerous liver tissues and 5 peripheral blood samples. The tumors of the five patients were staged as T1-T3 N0M0, with maximum diameters ranging from about 4 to 11 cm. The investigation overall reported the following: The study included only a handful of patients, and the authors note findings should be validated in a larger study. Because the samples were bulk and unsorted, CD4+ and CD8+ T cell repertoires could not be compared. The top 250 clones made up a significantly larger repertoire fraction in tumors than in blood (p = 0.039). Because sequencing covered only the TCR beta chain and unpaired alpha chains were not captured, true repertoire diversity is likely underestimated. Repertoire overlap was found to be higher between tumor regions (mean approximately 35%) than between tumor-adjacent (about 17%) or tumor-blood (about 15%) pairs, consistent with antigen-driven expansion.

CDR3 length: 14 amino acids, cysteine to phenylalanine. Only the CDR3 DNA stays, 42 bases, in frame from base 1. Starting from about 500 ng total RNA, TCRbeta-specific cDNA was produced by reverse transcription with a constant-region primer and ProtoScript II reverse transcriptase. The TCRbeta libraries were prepared through three rounds of nested multiplex PCR following a slightly modified ARM-PCR procedure. Each of the first two PCR rounds ran for nine to eleven cycles and used multiplex TRBV1-TRBV30 forward primers together with a Cbeta reverse primer. Sample barcodes and Illumina adapters were added in a final 25-cycle PCR using Deep VentR polymerase. Before sequencing, amplicons of 200-500 bp were purified from gel using a QIAquick gel extraction kit. An Illumina HiSeq 2500 was used to sequence the TCRbeta amplicons, generating 250-bp paired-end reads. Under the source paper's analysis protocol: Trimmomatic v0.33 was used to quality-trim the reads, and FLASH v1.2.11 was used to merge paired reads so that full CDR3 sequences could be recovered. V, D and J germline segments were assigned to the rearranged TCRbeta sequences using MiGEC v1.2.1b. VDJtools v1.0.0 computed clonotype statistics and Shannon-Wiener diversity indices. To cut down on sampling bias, every analysis after diversity analysis relied on just the 250 most abundant clonotypes from each sample. The public reads were run again by TCRdb, first through fastp at Q25 and then through MiXCR, and only productive beta chains were kept. Rows with one shared CDR3 protein collapse into an entry with the most common genes and DNA. TCRdb's processing, not the authors', yielded these V and J calls. The sample data list approximately 330,000 distinct CDR3 sequences, and about two thirds of these were observed just once. Clones ranked in the top ten supply under 8% of the sample.

Blood RNA was extracted from unsorted whole blood with TRIzol reagent; germline DNA came from the DNeasy Blood & Tissue kit. At the time of sampling, the patients were treatment-naive and had chronic HBV infection. Before surgery, roughly 3.7 milliliters of peripheral blood were collected into K2EDTA tubes. As for this clonotype: Its recognized antigen is unknown. Mismatch with germline at one junction end may stem from a read error.

This chain joins TRBV12-3 or TRBV12-4 to TRBJ1-5; no D gene is confidently identified. This sequence was found in a man aged 35-49 years with primary liver carcinoma and hepatitis B virus infection. Sequencing was performed on peripheral blood. The DNA sequence is given as TGTGGCAGCAGTTTGAGGGATAGCAATCGGCCCCAGCATTTT. This gives the protein CGSSLRDSNRPQHF.